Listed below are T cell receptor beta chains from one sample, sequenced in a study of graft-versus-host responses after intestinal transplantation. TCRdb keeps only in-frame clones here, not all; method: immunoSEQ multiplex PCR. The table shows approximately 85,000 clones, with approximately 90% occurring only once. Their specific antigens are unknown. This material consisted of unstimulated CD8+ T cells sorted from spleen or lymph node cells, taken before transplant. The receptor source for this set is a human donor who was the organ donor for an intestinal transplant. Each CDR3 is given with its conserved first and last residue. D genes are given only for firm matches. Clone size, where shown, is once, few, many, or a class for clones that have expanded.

CDR3aa: CASSLMLGDLTEAFF
CDR3nt: TGCGCCAGCAGCCTAATGTTGGGGGACTTGACTGAAGCTTTCTTT
v_gene: TRBV4-1
abundance: -
j_gene: TRBJ1-1
d_gene: -

CDR3aa: CASSLAGGDYLREQFF
CDR3nt: TGCGCCAGCAGCTTGGCTGGCGGGGACTATCTTAGAGAGCAGTTCTTC
v_gene: TRBV5-1
abundance: -
j_gene: TRBJ2-1
d_gene: TRBD2

CDR3aa: CASSQDGRGNTEAFF
CDR3nt: TGCGCCAGCAGCCAAGATGGCCGGGGGAACACTGAAGCTTTCTTT
v_gene: TRBV4-1
abundance: -
j_gene: TRBJ1-1
d_gene: -

CDR3aa: CASSPYRTSYTEAFF
CDR3nt: TGTGCCAGCTCACCGTATCGAACATCATACACTGAAGCTTTCTTT
v_gene: TRBV18
abundance: -
j_gene: TRBJ1-1
d_gene: -

CDR3aa: CASSFDRSRVDTQYF
CDR3nt: TGCGCCAGCAGCTTTGACCGCTCCCGGGTGGATACGCAGTATTTT
v_gene: TRBV5-1
abundance: -
j_gene: TRBJ2-3
d_gene: -

CDR3aa: CASSIRPDRGEFSPLHF
CDR3nt: TGTGCCAGCAGCATAAGACCGGACAGGGGGGAATTTTCACCCCTCCACTTT
v_gene: TRBV7-9
abundance: -
j_gene: TRBJ1-6
d_gene: TRBD1

CDR3aa: CASSSGLGYTF
CDR3nt: TGCGCCAGCAGCTCAGGGTTGGGCTACACCTTC
v_gene: TRBV5-1
abundance: once
j_gene: TRBJ1-2
d_gene: -

CDR3aa: CASSLTRLSEQYF
CDR3nt: TGTGCCAGCAGCCTGACTAGATTGAGCGAGCAGTACTTC
v_gene: TRBV14
abundance: -
j_gene: TRBJ2-7
d_gene: -

CDR3aa: CASSDYLGQATNEKLFF
CDR3nt: TGTGCCAGCAGTGACTACCTGGGACAGGCAACTAATGAAAAACTGTTTTTT
v_gene: TRBV25-1
abundance: -
j_gene: TRBJ1-4
d_gene: TRBD1

CDR3aa: CATRDTEISSGNTIYF
CDR3nt: TGTGCCACCAGGGACACTGAGATAAGCTCTGGAAACACCATATATTTT
v_gene: TRBV15
abundance: -
j_gene: TRBJ1-3
d_gene: -

CDR3aa: CAWSGSGTYNEQFF
CDR3nt: TGTGCCTGGAGTGGTAGCGGGACCTACAATGAGCAGTTCTTC
v_gene: TRBV30
abundance: -
j_gene: TRBJ2-1
d_gene: TRBD2